This TCR beta chain is drawn from a study of PD-1 blockade in classical Hodgkin lymphoma (dated by TCRdb to the early 2020s). In the study overall: Nivolumab dosing was 3 mg/kg intravenously every 2 weeks, continuing until either disease progression or unacceptable toxicity. To define a peripheral blood immune signature of response to PD-1 blockade in classical Hodgkin lymphoma, the study combined TCR beta sequencing with CyTOF.

Findings and caveats that apply to the study as a whole: Newly diagnosed patients were reported to have lower baseline TCR diversity than healthy donors, and relapsed/refractory patients were reported to have lower baseline TCR diversity still. Trial patients achieving complete response had baseline diversity similar to newly diagnosed patients, whereas partial responders and progressors had significantly lower diversity. CD4+ but not CD8+ TCR diversity rose significantly by C4D1 (p=0.0027 vs p=0.16), most apparent in complete responders (p=0.02). Only a single clinical trial cohort was studied, and what caused the repertoire differences, possibly disease activity or prior therapy, remained undefined. Lower diversity was observed in patients in whom nivolumab was started less than 1 year after ASCT, and these patients were excluded from later analyses so that confounding by immune reconstitution would be avoided.

This clone has a handful of counts. The target of this receptor is not known. Base qualities are missing; no much larger clone stands one base away. Per the publication, the time point label means: cycle 4 day 1 (C4D1), after about 6 weeks of nivolumab. Relapse after autologous stem cell transplantation had occurred in all trial patients, and cohorts A, B and C were distinguished by prior brentuximab vedotin exposure. The trial cohort included fewer than 65 patients with relapsed/refractory classical Hodgkin lymphoma, and each patient had a best overall response of complete response, partial response or progressive disease. Single-agent nivolumab was administered to trial patients in the multi-cohort phase II CheckMate 205 trial. Best overall response was determined by an independent review committee according to the 2007 International Working Group response criteria. PBMCs from the trial were collected at three points: immediately before nivolumab initiation (C1D1), and during therapy at cycle 2 day 1 and cycle 4 day 1. Peripheral blood was collected in 8 mL Vacutainer Cell Preparation Tubes, from which PBMCs were isolated by centrifugation and then cryopreserved.

V loses 2 bases at its end and J loses 4 bases; junction bases beyond the gene matches: 4. As encoded in the germline V gene (reference sequence), CDR1 is SGHKS while CDR2 is YYEKEE. The CDR3 starts with the cysteine, ends with the phenylalanine, and has 14 residues. The CDR3 DNA has 42 bases and is translated from base 1. The Qiagen DNeasy kit was used to extract genomic DNA both from unsorted PBMCs and from the negatively selected CD4+ and CD8+ fractions. TCR beta CDR3 regions were amplified by immunoSEQ multiplex PCR using primers annealing to V and J segments. Amplification bias was minimized using a synthetic immune receptor repertoire, and residual bias was removed computationally after sequencing. Regarding the original processing steps: Custom Python scripts were used to quantify repertoire diversity as the Shannon entropy index. Unsorted, CD4+ and CD8+ repertoires were examined separately, except in combined analyses, for which CD4+ and CD8+ sequences were merged in silico. A clone was considered expanded if an increase in frequency of at least 2-fold after treatment relative to C1D1 was found, and a pseudocount of 0.5 was applied to clones undetected at baseline. Clones with 0 or 1 copy at C1D1 were classified as singleton clones, and clones with 2 or more copies were classified as non-singleton clones. By matching protein sequences in sorted samples from the same patient, clones expanded in unsorted samples were annotated as CD4+, CD8+ or unknown. Wilcoxon tests were applied to paired samples to test diversity changes from C1D1 to C4D1. TCRdb took over this immuneACCESS table, retaining in-frame rearrangements with V and J assigned. Such tables are incomplete; in checked studies, under half of the missing clones stem from an unresolved V gene, and the remainder is unexplained. V, J and clone size are those of that table, while D and trimming were read from the DNA. This sample is represented by 20,000 to 25,000 clones; 60% to 75% of them were singletons. The top ten constitute 15% to 20% of the sample.

Specimen: peripheral blood mononuclear cells (PBMCs), collected before the fourth cycle of nivolumab. Recombination linked TRBV5-5 to TRBJ2-7, and 9 junction bases match TRBD2. The clonotype originates from a human donor with classical Hodgkin lymphoma. The bases read TGTGCCAGCAGCTTTAGCGGGAGTAGTTACGAGCAGTACTTC. The encoded protein is CASSFSGSSYEQYF.